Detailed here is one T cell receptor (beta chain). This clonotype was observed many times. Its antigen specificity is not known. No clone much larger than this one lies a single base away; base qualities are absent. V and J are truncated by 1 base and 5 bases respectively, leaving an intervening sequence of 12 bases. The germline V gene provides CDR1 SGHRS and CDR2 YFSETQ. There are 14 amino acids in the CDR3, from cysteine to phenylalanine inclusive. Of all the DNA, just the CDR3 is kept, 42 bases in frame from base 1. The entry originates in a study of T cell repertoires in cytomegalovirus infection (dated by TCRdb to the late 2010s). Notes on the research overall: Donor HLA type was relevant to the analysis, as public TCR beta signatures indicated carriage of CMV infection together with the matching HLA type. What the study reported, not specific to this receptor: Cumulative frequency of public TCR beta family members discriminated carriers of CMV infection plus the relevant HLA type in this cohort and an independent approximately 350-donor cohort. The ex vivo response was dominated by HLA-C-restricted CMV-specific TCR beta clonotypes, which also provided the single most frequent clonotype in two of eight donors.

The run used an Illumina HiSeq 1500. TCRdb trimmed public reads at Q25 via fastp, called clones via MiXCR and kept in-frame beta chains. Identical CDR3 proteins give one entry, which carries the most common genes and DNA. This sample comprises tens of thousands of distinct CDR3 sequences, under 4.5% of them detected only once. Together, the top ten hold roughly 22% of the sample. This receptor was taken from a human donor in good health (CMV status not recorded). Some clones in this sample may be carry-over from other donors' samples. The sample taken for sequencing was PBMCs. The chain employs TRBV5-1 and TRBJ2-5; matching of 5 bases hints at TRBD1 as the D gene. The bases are TGCGCCAGCAGCTTGCAGGGTTTTGGGGAGACCCAGTACTTC. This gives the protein CASSLQGFGETQYF.